Listed below are T cell receptor beta chains from one sample, sequenced in a study of cytomegalovirus exposure and HLA in healthy donors. Profiled with immunoSEQ multiplex PCR; TCRdb holds only in-frame clones, not every one. The sample consists of about 150,000 clones, roughly 80% of them appearing once. Input material: PBMCs. The receptors come from a woman aged 45-65 years in good health and CMV-seropositive. Both conserved end residues are part of each CDR3. The D gene is left open where the match is weak. Where a row states a size, it is once, few, many or the class of an expanded clone; other rows omit it.

d_gene | abundance | j_gene | v_gene | CDR3nt | CDR3aa
NA | few | TRBJ2-7 | TRBV7-2 | TGTGCCAGCAGCTTAGGAGGCGCGGTATTGGGCTCCTACGAGCAGTACTTC | CASSLGGAVLGSYEQYF
NA | NA | TRBJ1-6 | TRBV7-3 | TGTGCCAGCAGCCTGGCGGGGGGGTATAATTCACCCCTCCACTTT | CASSLAGGYNSPLHF
TRBD1 | NA | TRBJ1-2 | TRBV6-1 | TGTGCCAGCAATCTGGGACAGGGGGCCGGCTACACCTTC | CASNLGQGAGYTF
TRBD1 | NA | TRBJ1-1 | TRBV5-1 | TGCGCCAGCAGCCTGACAGGGGTAATGAACACTGAAGCTTTCTTT | CASSLTGVMNTEAFF
TRBD2 | NA | TRBJ2-1 | TRBV9 | TGTGCCAGCAGTGGGGGACTAGCGGGGGAAGAGCAGTTCTTC | CASSGGLAGEEQFF
NA | NA | TRBJ2-1 | TRBV6-6 | TGTGCCAGCAGTTACGAGCGCGGGGAGCGAAATGAGCAGTTCTTC | CASSYERGERNEQFF
TRBD1 | few | TRBJ1-4 | TRBV28 | TGTGCCAGCAGTAACTCCGGGACAGGGGGTGAAAAACTGTTTTTT | CASSNSGTGGEKLFF
NA | NA | TRBJ2-3 | TRBV7-6 | TGTGCCAGCAGCCGACTTAGCACAGATACGCAGTATTTT | CASSRLSTDTQYF
NA | NA | TRBJ1-3 | TRBV2 | TGTGCCAGCAGTGCGTCAAGGAGCCCCTCTGGAAACACCATATATTTT | CASSASRSPSGNTIYF
NA | NA | TRBJ1-1 | TRBV7-3 | TGTGCCAGCAGCCCTACAGGGCACACTGAAGCTTTCTTT | CASSPTGHTEAFF
NA | NA | TRBJ1-2 | TRBV6-5 | TGTGCCAGCAGTTACGGGCTGGACAACCCGTATGGCTACACCTTC | CASSYGLDNPYGYTF
TRBD1 | NA | TRBJ1-2 | TRBV19 | TGTGCCAGTTCCAGGGGGGATGGCTACACCTTC | CASSRGDGYTF
NA | once | TRBJ1-5 | TRBV10-3 | TGTGCCATCAGTGAGTCTCCACATAGCAATCAGCCCCAGCATTTT | CAISESPHSNQPQHF
NA | NA | TRBJ1-1 | TRBV29-1 | TGCAGCGTAAGCAGGGGTTGGACTGAAGCTTTCTTT | CSVSRGWTEAFF
TRBD1 | NA | TRBJ2-3 | TRBV5-6 | TGTGCCAGCAGCTTGAGAGGGGGCCCCCAGGGGGGCACAGATACGCAGTATTTT | CASSLRGGPQGGTDTQYF
NA | NA | TRBJ1-2 | TRBV6-1 | TGTGCCAGCTTTGAGAACTATGGCTACACCTTC | CASFENYGYTF
TRBD1 | few | TRBJ1-3 | TRBV6-1 | TGTGCCAGCAGTCCCCGGGACAGGGGAAACACCATATATTTT | CASSPRDRGNTIYF
NA | NA | TRBJ1-6 | TRBV19 | TGTGCCAGTAGTACCCAATCGGTTCCCCTTAATTCACCCCTCCACTTT | CASSTQSVPLNSPLHF
TRBD2 | few | TRBJ2-3 | TRBV7-6 | TGTGCCAGCAGCCCTAGCGGGGGGGCCGATCGGGCGCAGTATTTT | CASSPSGGADRAQYF
NA | NA | TRBJ1-3 | TRBV5-6 | TGTGCCAGCAGCCGGGGGGGTCCCGCTCCTGGAAACACCATATATTTT | CASSRGGPAPGNTIYF
NA | NA | TRBJ2-1 | TRBV2 | TGTGCCAGCAGCTTTGACTCCTGGGTGTTCTTC | CASSFDSWVFF
NA | once | TRBJ2-1 | TRBV5-1 | TGCGCCAGCCGCCGCGGTGGAGGGGAGGATGAGCAGTTCTTC | CASRRGGGEDEQFF
TRBD1 | NA | TRBJ1-1 | TRBV27 | TGTGCCCACAGGGGACCGGGGCCGTTGAACACTGAAGCTTTCTTT | CAHRGPGPLNTEAFF
NA | few | TRBJ1-2 | TRBV14 | TGTGCCAGCAGCCAAGATCGGTATGGCTACACCTTC | CASSQDRYGYTF
NA | NA | TRBJ1-1 | TRBV7-2 | TGTGCCAGCAGCTTGGACGGGATTAAAGCTTTCTTT | CASSLDGIKAFF
NA | NA | TRBJ2-3 | TRBV13 | TGTGCCAGCAGCTTAGCCAGGGCAGATACGCAGTATTTT | CASSLARADTQYF
TRBD2 | NA | TRBJ2-2 | TRBV6-1 | TGTGCCAGCAGTGAAATAGCGGGGTTGAACACCGGGGAGCTGTTTTTT | CASSEIAGLNTGELFF
TRBD2 | NA | TRBJ2-7 | TRBV7-9 | TGTGCCAGCAGCAAACAGGGGGGGCTAGCGGGAGTAAGCTCCTACGAGCAGTACTTC | CASSKQGGLAGVSSYEQYF
TRBD1 | NA | TRBJ2-3 | TRBV9 | TGTGCCAGCACCGGAGGGACAGGGCGGGGAGATACGCAGTATTTT | CASTGGTGRGDTQYF
NA | NA | TRBJ2-3 | TRBV13 | TGTGCCAGCAGCGGGACAACTAGCACAGATACGCAGTATTTT | CASSGTTSTDTQYF
NA | NA | TRBJ1-1 | TRBV12-5 | TGTGCTAGTGGTTCCGGCGGGCGGGGAATAGGACCTGAAGCTTTCTTT | CASGSGGRGIGPEAFF
TRBD1 | NA | TRBJ2-5 | TRBV29-1 | TGCAGCGTTAAATTTTTGACAGGGCGAGAGACCCAGTACTTC | CSVKFLTGRETQYF
NA | NA | TRBJ1-4 | TRBV28 | TGTGCCAGCAGATTACAGGGAGGGAATGAAAAACTGTTTTTT | CASRLQGGNEKLFF
TRBD1 | NA | TRBJ1-5 | TRBV15 | TGTGCCACCAGCAGGGACAGGGGGGCCGGCTCGATTATAGGCAATCAGCCCCAGCATTTT | CATSRDRGAGSIIGNQPQHF
NA | NA | TRBJ1-1 | TRBV30 | TGTGCCTGGATGGGAGGACGGAACACTGAAGCTTTCTTT | CAWMGGRNTEAFF
NA | NA | TRBJ2-2 | TRBV27 | TGTGCCAGCAGTACAAATACAGGGCCCGGGGAGCTGTTTTTT | CASSTNTGPGELFF
TRBD1 | few | TRBJ2-7 | TRBV6-5 | TGTGCCAGCAGTTCGTTGGGGACAGGATTTTACGAGCAGTACTTC | CASSSLGTGFYEQYF
NA | NA | TRBJ1-2 | TRBV6-1 | TGTGCCAGCATCCCAGCGGAGGGGTTCGGTGGCTACACCTTC | CASIPAEGFGGYTF
NA | few | TRBJ2-3 | TRBV6-1 | TGTGCCAGCAGTGAGAGGGTGGGAGGCGGCACAGATACGCAGTATTTT | CASSERVGGGTDTQYF
TRBD1 | NA | TRBJ2-7 | TRBV7-9 | TGTGCCAGCAGCGTCGGGACAGGGCGTACCTACGAGCAGTACTTC | CASSVGTGRTYEQYF